This is a list of T cell receptor beta chains from one sample in a study of blood T cell repertoires in COVID-19. Using immunoSEQ multiplex PCR, the repertoire was profiled, and TCRdb retains in-frame clones only, with some absent. The sample has some 96,000 clones, roughly 86% seen once. The specimen was peripheral blood. These receptors originate from a man over 45 with acute or convalescent COVID-19. Each CDR3 is given with its conserved first and last residue. Fields, in order: J gene, V gene, clone size, D gene, CDR3 DNA, CDR3 protein. A D gene is named only where the DNA matches it firmly. The size of a clone is reported for some rows only, either as once, few or many, or as a class for expanded clones.

j_gene: TRBJ1-4
v_gene: TRBV15
abundance: -
d_gene: -
CDR3nt: TGTGCCACCAGGCGGGACGGTGCAACTAATGAAAAACTGTTTTTT
CDR3aa: CATRRDGATNEKLFF

j_gene: TRBJ2-7
v_gene: TRBV15
abundance: -
d_gene: -
CDR3nt: TGTGCCACCAGCAGAGATCCCAGGGCGACGGCCTACGAGCAGTACTTC
CDR3aa: CATSRDPRATAYEQYF

j_gene: TRBJ1-1
v_gene: TRBV5-1
abundance: -
d_gene: TRBD1
CDR3nt: TGCGCCAGCAGGGGGACAGGGTTAACTGAAGCTTTCTTT
CDR3aa: CASRGTGLTEAFF

j_gene: TRBJ1-3
v_gene: TRBV18
abundance: -
d_gene: -
CDR3nt: TGTGCCAGCTCACCTGGACAGCTGAGCTCTGGAAACACCATATATTTT
CDR3aa: CASSPGQLSSGNTIYF

j_gene: TRBJ1-5
v_gene: TRBV3-1/TRBV3-2
abundance: once
d_gene: -
CDR3nt: TGTGCCAGCAGCCCCCGTGGCCAGGGAAGCAATCAGCCCCAGCATTTT
CDR3aa: CASSPRGQGSNQPQHF

j_gene: TRBJ1-2
v_gene: TRBV7-2
abundance: -
d_gene: -
CDR3nt: TGTGCCAGCAGCTTGGCGGGGGGCGAGAACTATGGCTACACCTTC
CDR3aa: CASSLAGGENYGYTF

j_gene: TRBJ2-2
v_gene: TRBV4-1
abundance: -
d_gene: TRBD1
CDR3nt: TGCGCCAGCAGCCAAGATAGGGACAGGGGGGGGACCGGGGAGCTGTTTTTT
CDR3aa: CASSQDRDRGGTGELFF

j_gene: TRBJ1-2
v_gene: TRBV6-5
abundance: -
d_gene: TRBD1
CDR3nt: TGTGCCAGCACCCGACAGGGAGGCGGCGGCTACACCTTC
CDR3aa: CASTRQGGGGYTF

j_gene: TRBJ2-5
v_gene: TRBV6-2/TRBV6-3
abundance: -
d_gene: -
CDR3nt: TGTGCCAGCAGTTACCCCGCGATCGGGGGTAGAGAGACCCAGTACTTC
CDR3aa: CASSYPAIGGRETQYF

j_gene: TRBJ2-7
v_gene: TRBV10-1
abundance: -
d_gene: -
CDR3nt: TGCGCCAGCGGCCGTATCCTCTACGAGCAGTACTTC
CDR3aa: CASGRILYEQYF

j_gene: TRBJ2-1
v_gene: TRBV27
abundance: -
d_gene: TRBD2
CDR3nt: TGTGCCAGCAGTTTATACGCGGGAGTAGGGTACAATGAGCAGTTCTTC
CDR3aa: CASSLYAGVGYNEQFF

j_gene: TRBJ1-3
v_gene: TRBV18
abundance: -
d_gene: TRBD1
CDR3nt: TGTGCCAGCTCGGGACAGGCGAACTCTGGAAACACCATATATTTT
CDR3aa: CASSGQANSGNTIYF

j_gene: TRBJ2-1
v_gene: TRBV7-2
abundance: -
d_gene: -
CDR3nt: TGTGCCAGCAGCTGGGACTGGGTCAATGAGCAGTTCTTC
CDR3aa: CASSWDWVNEQFF

j_gene: TRBJ1-1
v_gene: TRBV5-1
abundance: -
d_gene: -
CDR3nt: TGCGCCAGCAGCCCCAGGGGAGTTGAAGCTTTCTTT
CDR3aa: CASSPRGVEAFF

j_gene: TRBJ1-6
v_gene: TRBV4-1
abundance: -
d_gene: TRBD1
CDR3nt: TGCGCCAGCAGCCAAGGGGACAGGGGCAGCGGTTCACCCCTCCACTTT
CDR3aa: CASSQGDRGSGSPLHF

j_gene: TRBJ2-5
v_gene: TRBV5-1
abundance: -
d_gene: -
CDR3nt: TGCGCCAGCAGCTTGGAGACCAGGGGTAGGGAGACCCAGTACTTC
CDR3aa: CASSLETRGRETQYF

j_gene: TRBJ2-7
v_gene: TRBV2
abundance: once
d_gene: -
CDR3nt: TGTGCCAGCAGCCCCGACAGGATCTCCTACGAGCAGTACTTC
CDR3aa: CASSPDRISYEQYF

j_gene: TRBJ1-3
v_gene: TRBV5-1
abundance: -
d_gene: -
CDR3nt: TGCGCCAGCAGCAGGGAACAGGGCTCTGGAAACACCATATATTTT
CDR3aa: CASSREQGSGNTIYF

j_gene: TRBJ1-1
v_gene: TRBV5-1
abundance: -
d_gene: -
CDR3nt: TGCGCCAGCAAGACACAGGGTTCCACTGAAGCTTTCTTT
CDR3aa: CASKTQGSTEAFF

j_gene: TRBJ2-3
v_gene: TRBV19
abundance: -
d_gene: -
CDR3nt: TGTGCCAGTAGTAGGGGAGTGTTCGGCACAGATACGCAGTATTTT
CDR3aa: CASSRGVFGTDTQYF

j_gene: TRBJ1-2
v_gene: TRBV12-3/TRBV12-4
abundance: -
d_gene: TRBD1
CDR3nt: TGTGCCAGCAGAGCCGGGACAGGGACGGGCTACACCTTC
CDR3aa: CASRAGTGTGYTF

j_gene: TRBJ2-7
v_gene: TRBV9
abundance: -
d_gene: TRBD1
CDR3nt: TGTGCCAGCACACGGGACAGGGGCGGCGAGCAGTACTTC
CDR3aa: CASTRDRGGEQYF

j_gene: TRBJ2-2
v_gene: TRBV12-5
abundance: -
d_gene: -
CDR3nt: TGTGCTAGTGGCCGACTCACCTCCCCCGGGGAGCTGTTTTTT
CDR3aa: CASGRLTSPGELFF

j_gene: TRBJ1-1
v_gene: TRBV5-6
abundance: -
d_gene: -
CDR3nt: TGTGCCAGCAGTAGAAAACAGGGTTTGCCTGAAGCTTTCTTT
CDR3aa: CASSRKQGLPEAFF

j_gene: TRBJ2-1
v_gene: TRBV5-1
abundance: -
d_gene: TRBD2
CDR3nt: TGCGCCAGCAGCTTTTTAGCGGGAGCCTACAATGAGCAGTTCTTC
CDR3aa: CASSFLAGAYNEQFF

j_gene: TRBJ2-6
v_gene: TRBV19
abundance: -
d_gene: -
CDR3nt: TGTGCCAGTAGTTACTCTGGGGCCAACGTCCTGACTTTC
CDR3aa: CASSYSGANVLTF

j_gene: TRBJ2-5
v_gene: TRBV11-2
abundance: -
d_gene: -
CDR3nt: TGTGCCAGCAGCCCAGTCCGGGGTCGAGAGACCCAGTACTTC
CDR3aa: CASSPVRGRETQYF

j_gene: TRBJ2-7
v_gene: TRBV10-3
abundance: -
d_gene: -
CDR3nt: TGTGCCATCAGGCCTCAAGGGGGAGAAGCGGAGTCCCCCTACGAGCAGTACTTC
CDR3aa: CAIRPQGGEAESPYEQYF

j_gene: TRBJ2-1
v_gene: TRBV3-1/TRBV3-2
abundance: -
d_gene: TRBD2
CDR3nt: TGTGCCAGCAGCCGCGGACTAGCGGGAGGGCGGGGAGAGCAGTTCTTC
CDR3aa: CASSRGLAGGRGEQFF

j_gene: TRBJ1-2
v_gene: TRBV19
abundance: -
d_gene: -
CDR3nt: TGTGCCAGTAGTATATCGGGTACTCTCACCTTCAACTATGGCTACACCTTC
CDR3aa: CASSISGTLTFNYGYTF

j_gene: TRBJ2-7
v_gene: TRBV30
abundance: once
d_gene: TRBD2
CDR3nt: TGTGCCTGGAGTGATTTTGCGGGAGGGAGCTCCTACGAGCAGTACTTC
CDR3aa: CAWSDFAGGSSYEQYF